The T cell receptor (beta chain) described here comes from a study of T cell repertoires in cytomegalovirus infection. MiXCR was run by TCRdb on the reads, yielding one entry per CDR3 protein. This table holds 700,000 to 900,000 distinct CDR3 sequences, around 29% found once. This clonotype was found a few times. Antigen unknown. Germline V gene lookup returns CDR1 SNHLY and CDR2 FYNNEI. V was pared by 2 bases and J by 2 bases, with 13 bases between. CDR3 length: 15 amino acids. The chain joins TRBV2 to TRBJ2-7; D ambiguous. The sequence came from a human donor in good health (CMV status not recorded). Some clones in this sample may be carry-over from other donors' samples. The sequences come from cultured CD8+ T cells from PBMCs, collected from culture after CMV antigen stimulation. DNA of the CDR3: TGTGCCAGCAGTGAACTGGGTGAATCCCCCTACGAGCAGTACGTC. This encodes CASSELGESPYEQYV.